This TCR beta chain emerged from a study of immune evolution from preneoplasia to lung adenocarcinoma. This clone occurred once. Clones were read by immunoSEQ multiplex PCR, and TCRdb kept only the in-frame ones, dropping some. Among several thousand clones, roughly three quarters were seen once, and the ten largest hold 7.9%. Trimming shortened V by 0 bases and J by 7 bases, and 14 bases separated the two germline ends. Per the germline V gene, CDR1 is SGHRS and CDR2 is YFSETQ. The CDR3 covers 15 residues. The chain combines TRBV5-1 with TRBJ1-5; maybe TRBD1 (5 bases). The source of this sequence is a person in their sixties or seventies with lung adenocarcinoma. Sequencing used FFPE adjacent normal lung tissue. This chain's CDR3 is CASSLAGTQGQPQHF. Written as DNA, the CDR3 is TGCGCCAGCAGCTTGGCCGGGACCCAGGGCCAGCCCCAGCATTTT.